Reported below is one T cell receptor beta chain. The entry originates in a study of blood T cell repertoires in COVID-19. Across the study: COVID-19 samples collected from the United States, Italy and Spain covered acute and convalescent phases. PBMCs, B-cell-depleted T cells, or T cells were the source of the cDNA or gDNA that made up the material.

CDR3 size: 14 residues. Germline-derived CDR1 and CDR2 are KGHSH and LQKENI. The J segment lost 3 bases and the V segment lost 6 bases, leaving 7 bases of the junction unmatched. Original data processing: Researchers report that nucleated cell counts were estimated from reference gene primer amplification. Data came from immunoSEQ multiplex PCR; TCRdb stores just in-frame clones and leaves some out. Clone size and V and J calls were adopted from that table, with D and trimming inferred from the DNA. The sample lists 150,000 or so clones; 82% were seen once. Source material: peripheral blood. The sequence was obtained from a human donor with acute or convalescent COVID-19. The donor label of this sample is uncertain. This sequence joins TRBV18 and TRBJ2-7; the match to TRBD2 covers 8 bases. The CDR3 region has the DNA TGTGCCAGCTCTCCCCCAGGGACTAGCTACGAGCAGTACTTC. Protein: CASSPPGTSYEQYF.